The entry below describes one TCR beta chain. This clone has a handful of counts. The target of this receptor is not known. The record has no base qualities; no much larger clone is one base away. The data originate from a study of early stage breast cancer tumors (dated by TCRdb to the late 2010s). Describing the broader study: Of the approximately 15 invasive breast tumors, 12 to 13 were found to be estrogen receptor-positive, progesterone receptor-positive and HER2-negative. About 70% of the 12 ER+/PR+/HER2- tumors were invasive ductal carcinomas, while the other four were invasive lobular carcinomas. On average, each sample had roughly 10-fold read coverage. A total of 2 million to 3 million templates, representing almost 1,100,000 unique clonotypes, were detected across all samples.

Here is what the overall study found, with its caveats: Repertoires from blood and normal breast were more alike than repertoires from blood and tumor, and in about 85% of the 16 patients, comparing each tissue with blood separated tumor from normal. Sequencing bulk genomic DNA from unsorted cells could not capture chain pairing or functional markers like CD4, CD8 and FOXP3. About 2.5-fold higher T cell density and higher clonality were observed in tumors than in adjacent normal breast tissue. The small cohort size prevented analysis by tumor subtype. Enriched TCRB sequences shared across patients were found to be mostly commonly generated sequences that were unlikely to play an important role in the tumor microenvironment.

Relative to germline, V is 5 bases shorter and J is 6 bases shorter, with 17 bases between their ends. The germline V gene encodes CDR1 SQVTM and CDR2 ANQGSEA. Reading from cysteine to phenylalanine, the CDR3 counts 14 amino acids. The CDR3 DNA has 42 bases and is translated from base 1. Each sample was amplified in two independent genomic DNA replicates, using 0.5 to 0.6 ug for blood and 1.5 ug for tumor or normal breast. TCRB sequencing of genomic DNA was carried out with the ImmunoSeq Intro kit according to the manufacturer's instructions. Multiplex PCR was run for about 30 cycles using proprietary primers and spike-in control sequences for absolute quantification. An 87-bp fragment spanning the CDR3 and flanking V and J genes was sequenced with single-end 150-bp reads. Each lane of an Illumina MiSeq running version 3.0 chemistry carried seven multiplexed samples, with two replicates apiece. In the source study's methods: Raw data were processed by the vendor's proprietary pipeline, with both replicates merged into one result per sample. Productive rearrangements sharing the V-gene family, CDR3 amino acid sequence and J-gene segment were defined as clonotypes. Clonality was computed as 1 minus the normalized Shannon entropy (Pielou evenness) of TCRB abundances. To estimate T cell density, the total number of templates was divided by the input cell count, which was inferred from how much DNA went in. Total repertoire diversity and clonality were estimated with Recon using default parameters. Clonotypes with over 0.1% abundance in tumor and at least 32-fold higher abundance in tumor than in normal breast were defined as tumor-enriched. TCRdb stores this immuneACCESS table with in-frame sequences only. Part of the clones is absent; in the studies checked, under half of the shortfall reflects unresolved V genes, and no reason is known for the rest. V and J calls and clone size come straight from that table; D and trimming were deduced from the DNA. Counted in this sample were 25,000 to 35,000 clones; over 70% of them appeared once. Approximately 4.4% of the sample is held by the ten biggest clonotypes.

The study profiled bulk TCR beta-chain repertoires in matched peripheral blood, tumor and adjacent normal breast tissue taken from some 15 patients with early-stage breast cancer. Before surgery, 5-10 mL of whole blood was collected into EDTA tubes and then processed within 2 hours. Ficoll-Paque centrifugation in SepMate-50 tubes was used to isolate peripheral blood mononuclear cells. For storage in liquid nitrogen, PBMCs were cryopreserved as aliquots of about 1.9 to 4 million cells in approximately 90% FBS with 10% DMSO. The Qiagen AllPrep DNA/RNA Mini kit was used to extract genomic DNA. Sequencing used blood. This receptor chain uses TRBV29-1 and TRBJ2-1; matching of 6 bases hints at TRBD2 as the D gene. This clonotype was obtained from a person aged 35 to 50 with breast cancer. The nucleotide sequence reads as follows: TGCAGCGTTATCACGGGGATGGGGGGCAATGAGCAGTTCTTC. It specifies CSVITGMGGNEQFF.